This section outlines one T cell receptor beta chain sequence together with its context. It has no known antigen specificity. No base-level quality is on record; no much larger clone is a single base apart. The data are from a study of control samples from healthy donors and cancer patients (dated by TCRdb to 2018 to 2020). The CDR3 goes from the cysteine to the phenylalanine over 15 residues. Only the CDR3 DNA is retained, 45 bases long and in frame from the first base. Here V drops 10 bases and J drops 5 bases, and the junction holds 14 bases not matched to any gene. According to the germline V gene (reference sequence), CDR1 reads LNHDA and CDR2 reads SQIVND. Library preparation employed the immunoSEQ multiplex PCR assay. TCRdb retrieved this table from immuneACCESS and kept in-frame rearrangements only. Not all clones are present; in checked studies, unresolved V genes account for under half, and no reason is known for the remainder. This sample holds around 86,000 clones; roughly 90% were observed only once. Clones ranked in the top ten supply 1.9% of the sample.

The sequenced material came from PBMCs. Rearrangement joined TRBV19 to TRBJ1-1; 9 bases in the middle match TRBD1. This receptor was taken from a woman aged 55-75 years with head and neck cancer. The DNA reads as follows: TGTGCCACCTCACTCGGACAGGGGTGGGGGACTGAAGCTTTCTTT. It codes for CATSLGQGWGTEAFF.